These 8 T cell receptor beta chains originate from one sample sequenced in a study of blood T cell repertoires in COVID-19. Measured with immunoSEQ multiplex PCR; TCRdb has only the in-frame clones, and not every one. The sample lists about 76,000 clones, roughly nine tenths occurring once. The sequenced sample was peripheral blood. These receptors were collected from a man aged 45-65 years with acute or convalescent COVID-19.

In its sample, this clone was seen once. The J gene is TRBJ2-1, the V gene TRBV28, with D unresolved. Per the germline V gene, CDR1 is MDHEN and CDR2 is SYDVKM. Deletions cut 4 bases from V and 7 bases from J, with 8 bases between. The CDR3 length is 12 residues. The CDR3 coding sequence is TGTGCCAGCAGTTCCCCGTTTAATGAGCAGTTCTTC. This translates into CASSSPFNEQFF.

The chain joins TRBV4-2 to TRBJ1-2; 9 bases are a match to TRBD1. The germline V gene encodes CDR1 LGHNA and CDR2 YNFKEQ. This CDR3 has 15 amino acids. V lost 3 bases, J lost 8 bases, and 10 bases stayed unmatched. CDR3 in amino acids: CASSQPGQGHFGYTF. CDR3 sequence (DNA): TGTGCCAGCAGCCAGCCGGGACAGGGTCATTTCGGCTACACCTTC.

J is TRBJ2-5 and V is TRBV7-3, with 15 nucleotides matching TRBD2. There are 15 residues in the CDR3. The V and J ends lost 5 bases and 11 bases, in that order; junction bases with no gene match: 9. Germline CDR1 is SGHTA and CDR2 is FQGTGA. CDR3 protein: CASSASGTSGGLQYF. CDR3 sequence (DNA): TGTGCCAGCAGCGCCTCCGGGACTAGCGGGGGGTTACAGTACTTC.

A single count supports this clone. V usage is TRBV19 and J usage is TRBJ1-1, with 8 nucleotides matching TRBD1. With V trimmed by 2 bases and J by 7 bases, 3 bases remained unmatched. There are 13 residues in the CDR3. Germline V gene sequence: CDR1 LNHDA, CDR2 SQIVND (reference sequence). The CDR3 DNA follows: TGTGCCAGTAGTATAACAGGGGGTCTTGAAGCTTTCTTT. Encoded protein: CASSITGGLEAFF. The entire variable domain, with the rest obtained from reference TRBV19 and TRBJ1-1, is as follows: DGGITQSPKYLFRKEGQNVTLSCEQNLNHDAMYWYRQDPGQGLRLIYYSQIVNDFQKGDIAEGYSVSREKKESFPLTVTSAQKNPTAFYLCASSITGGLEAFFGQGTRLTVV.

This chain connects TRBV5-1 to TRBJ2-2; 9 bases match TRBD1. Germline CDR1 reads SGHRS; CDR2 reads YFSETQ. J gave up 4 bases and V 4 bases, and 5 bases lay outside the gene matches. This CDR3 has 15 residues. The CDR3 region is CASSRETGGTGELFF. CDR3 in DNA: TGCGCCAGCAGCAGGGAGACAGGGGGCACCGGGGAGCTGTTTTTT.

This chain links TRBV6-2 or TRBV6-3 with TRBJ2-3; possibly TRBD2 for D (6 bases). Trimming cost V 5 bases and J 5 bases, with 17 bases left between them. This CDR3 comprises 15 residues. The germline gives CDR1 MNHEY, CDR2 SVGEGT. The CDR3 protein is CASSPWRGVIDTQYF. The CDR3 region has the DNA TGTGCCAGCAGTCCATGGCGCGGGGTGATAGATACGCAGTATTTT.

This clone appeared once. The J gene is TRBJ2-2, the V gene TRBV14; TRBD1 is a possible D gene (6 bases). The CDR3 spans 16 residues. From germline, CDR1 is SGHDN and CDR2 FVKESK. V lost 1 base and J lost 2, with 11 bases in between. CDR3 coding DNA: TGTGCCAGCAGCCAAGTTCGGACAGCAAACACCGGGGAGCTGTTTTTT. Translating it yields CASSQVRTANTGELFF.

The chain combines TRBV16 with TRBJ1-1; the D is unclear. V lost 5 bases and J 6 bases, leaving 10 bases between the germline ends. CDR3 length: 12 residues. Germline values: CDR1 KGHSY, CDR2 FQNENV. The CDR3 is CASSSGGSEAFF. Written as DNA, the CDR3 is TGTGCCAGCAGCTCGGGTGGGTCTGAAGCTTTCTTT.